This T cell receptor beta chain was retrieved from a study of identical twins listed by TCRdb under 2016. At the level of the whole study: TCR alpha and beta repertoires from monozygotic twins, unrelated adults of various ages and cord blood were deep-sequenced to test whether fetal clonotypes persist. To rule out contamination, the twin experiments were replicated at different times with different library preparation protocols.

All donors were healthy Caucasians. Three pairs of female monozygotic twins, all aged about 18 to 30 years, were included in the twin cohort. The RNA used for TCR libraries was isolated from peripheral blood mononuclear cells. The table lists this clonotype with a few counts. This clone's antigen is unknown. No much larger clonotype is one base removed from it; base qualities were not supplied. General findings and caveats noted by the study authors: The excess sharing between twins in beta out-of-frame sequences was weaker because fewer shared sequences reduced the signal-to-noise ratio. Fewer insertions were carried by abundant cord blood beta clonotypes; a weaker similar trend was observed in young adult naive repertoires, while no such trend was observed in memory repertoires. Because the same donors could not be followed over many years, the conclusions relied on cross-sectional statistical analysis. Invariant T cells such as MAIT and iNKT could partly confound zero-insertion analyses, although diverse VJ usage argued against such confounding for most clonotypes. Compared with coincidental sharing between unrelated individuals, out-of-frame TCR alpha sequences shared between twins had an excess of sequences with low generation probability. Recombination models systematically underestimated out-of-frame TCR alpha sharing in monozygotic twins but agreed with sharing between unrelated individuals.

Library method: 5' RACE. Sequencing was carried out with an Illumina HiSeq 2000. A universal primer binding site was added through template switching, and the final cDNA carried a unique molecular identifier so that TCR cDNA molecules could be counted accurately. Specific primers in the conserved constant-segment region were used to synthesize first-strand cDNA for TCR alpha and beta chains. To control for contamination, each cDNA library was double barcoded with a SMART-Mk sample barcode plus Illumina barcodes. Two successive PCR steps introduced TruSeq adapter sequences along with Illumina sample barcodes. The TCR alpha and beta cDNA libraries were sequenced on the Illumina HiSeq platform using custom primers. For the original study's pipeline: Raw reads were processed with MiGEC to extract unique molecular identifiers, and MiXCR was used to determine CDR3 positions. For each individual, recombination models were inferred using an EM algorithm with the repgenHMM and IGoR tools. Shared clonotype analysis was performed with the tcR package in R, normalizing sharing by the product of cloneset sizes. To study raw recombination without the effects of thymic and clonal selection, out-of-frame nonproductive sequences were analyzed. The raw public data were reprocessed by TCRdb itself: fastp quality trimming at Q25, MiXCR clonotype calling, in-frame beta chains only. Entries are consolidated by CDR3 protein sequence, retaining the most common genes and DNA. For this entry, the V and J calls and clone size follow TCRdb and not the study's own pipeline. The sample table contains about 890,000 distinct CDR3 sequences; only one count was recorded for about 12% of them. Around 1.6% of the sample rests with the top ten.

CDR1 SGHRS and CDR2 YFSETQ were looked up in the germline V gene. Trimming at the junction amounts to 4 bases on V and 7 bases on J, and the germline ends lie 13 bases apart. The CDR3, cysteine through phenylalanine, is 13 amino acids long. Of all the DNA, just the CDR3 is kept, 39 bases in frame from base 1. The same sample was also used in a study of yellow fever vaccine responses in identical twins. As the second study states: The authors reported that the T cell response to vaccination in identical twins appeared partly convergent and partly personalized. Focusing on identical twins, the study followed the T cell clones that responded to the vaccine, and did so with precision.

The sequence links TRBV5-1 to TRBJ2-3, with the D segment possibly TRBD1 or TRBD2, each aligning over 5 bases. The origin of this receptor is a young woman in good health. Specimen: PBMCs. The DNA sequence is as follows: TGCGCCAGCAGCGACCGGGACCTATATACGCAGTATTTT. The translation is CASSDRDLYTQYF.